The 23 T cell receptor beta chains below come from one sample, sequenced in a study of T cells in Graves' hyperthyroidism and ophthalmopathy. TCR beta CDR3 regions were amplified from RNA. When the TCR CDR3 underwent first-round RT-PCR, the HTBI primer set was used. In TCRdb, the multiplex PCR reads were re-called with MiXCR into one record per CDR3 protein. This sample has roughly 380,000 distinct CDR3 sequences, with over 15% found just once. Sequencing was performed on blood. The receptors stem from a woman under 30 with Graves' hyperthyroidism.

For this clonotype: A read error may account for a junction end that differs from germline. CDR3 bases: TGTGCCAGCAGCTTGGGGATCTATAGCAATCAGCCCCAGCGTTTT. It codes for CASSLGIYSNQPQRF. This chain uses TRBV12-3 or TRBV12-4 with TRBJ1-5; unclear D gene. The CDR3 consists of 15 residues.

This clonotype came up many times. The genes are TRBV2 and TRBJ1-3, with D hard to call. Per the germline V gene, CDR1 is SNHLY and CDR2 is FYNNEI. The CDR3 sequence is 14 residues long. The V gene lost 6 bases and the J gene lost 1 base, with 10 bases spanning the gap. The CDR3 is CASRSSGSGNTIYF. The CDR3 DNA sequence: TGTGCCAGCAGGTCTTCAGGATCTGGAAACACCATATATTTT. Supplemented by reference TRBV2 and TRBJ1-3, the full variable domain reads EPEVTQTPSHQVTQMGQEVILRCVPISNHLYFYWYRQILGQKVEFLVSFYNNEISEKSEIFDDQFSVERPDGSNFTLKIRSTKLEDSAMYFCASRSSGSGNTIYFGEGSWLTVV.

This clonotype occurred many times. This chain connects TRBV6-5 to TRBJ2-7; no firm D call. The CDR3 has 15 residues. The germline CDR1 and CDR2 sequences are MNHEY and SVGAGI. V lost 1 base to trimming and J lost 2 bases, with 12 bases between them. The CDR3, as DNA: TGTGCCAGCAGTTACTTAGTTACTCAGACCTACGAGCAGTACTTC. Translated: CASSYLVTQTYEQYF.

The sample holds many counts of this clonotype. V is TRBV25-1 and J is TRBJ1-5; 8 bases are a match to TRBD1. With V trimmed by 8 bases and J by 7 bases, 10 bases remained unmatched. The CDR3 extends over 14 amino acids. Germline V gene data show CDR1 as MGHDK and CDR2 as SYGVNS. The CDR3 coding sequence is TGTGCCAGCCGTGGACAGGGAGAATTGCAGCCCCAGCATTTT. It specifies CASRGQGELQPQHF.

This clonotype has ten or more counts. V is TRBV29-1 and J is TRBJ2-7; perhaps D is TRBD1 or TRBD2 (5 bases each). V lost 1 base, J lost 0 bases, and 10 bases lay in between. Germline values: CDR1 SQVTM, CDR2 ANQGSEA. The CDR3 spans 14 residues. The CDR3 bases are TGCAGCGTTGAAGGAGGGCAGGGCTCCTACGAGCAGTACTTC. Protein: CSVEGGQGSYEQYF.

This clonotype was observed a handful of times. The rearrangement joins TRBV6-1 to TRBJ1-1; D unclear. CDR3 length equals 15 residues. With 1 base removed from V and 4 bases from J, the gap between germline ends came to 13 bases. In germline, CDR1 is MNHNS, CDR2 SASEGT. The CDR3, as DNA: TGTGCCAGCAGTGAAGATACGGGGAGCGGCACTGAAGCTTTCTTT. Translating it yields CASSEDTGSGTEAFF.

Ten or more counts support this clonotype. The gene calls are TRBV28 and TRBJ1-1; weak D call: TRBD1 (5 bases). The CDR3 is 15 amino acids. Per the germline V gene, CDR1 is MDHEN and CDR2 is SYDVKM. V was pared by 1 base and J by 2 bases, with 11 bases between. This chain's CDR3 is CASSLSPQGNTEAFF. Here the CDR3 DNA reads TGTGCCAGCAGTTTATCCCCCCAGGGTAACACTGAAGCTTTCTTT.

The gene calls are TRBV28 and TRBJ2-7, with unresolved D. Germline loops: CDR1 MDHEN, CDR2 SYDVKM. The ends were cut back, 4 bases at V and 0 bases at J, with 7 bases in the middle. There are 13 residues in the CDR3. The CDR3: CASSWTDSYEQYF. Here the CDR3 DNA reads TGTGCCAGCAGTTGGACCGACTCCTACGAGCAGTACTTC.

This clonotype appeared many times. This chain uses TRBV29-1 with TRBJ1-2; 9 bases map to TRBD1. This CDR3 has 13 amino acids. The germline CDR1 and CDR2 sequences are SQVTM and ANQGSEA. Unmatched junction bases numbered 8, after V lost 6 bases and J lost 6 bases. CDR3 bases: TGCAGCGTCGGGACAGGGAATTTAGATGGCTACACCTTC. It codes for CSVGTGNLDGYTF.

There are many counts of this clonotype. J is TRBJ1-1 and V is TRBV2; the D gene is possibly TRBD1 (5 bases). The V gene's germline CDR1 is SNHLY and CDR2 FYNNEI. The CDR3 sequence is 13 residues long. The V end lost 3 bases, the J end lost 4 bases, and 9 bases lay between the germline ends. CDR3 DNA: TGTGCCAGCAGTGACTCCGGGGCCACTGAAGCTTTCTTT. This sequence encodes CASSDSGATEAFF.

This clonotype has a count of ten or more. This rearrangement joins TRBV9 to TRBJ2-7, with 7 nucleotides matching TRBD1. The CDR3 length is 14 residues. Trimming cost V 3 bases and J 0 bases; bases outside gene matches: 3. CDR1 SGDLS and CDR2 YYNGEE come from the germline V gene. The CDR3 DNA follows: TGTGCCAGCAGCGCGGGACAGAACTCCTACGAGCAGTACTTC. This codes for CASSAGQNSYEQYF.

This clonotype was counted a few times. The CDR3 protein is CASSSLSGGAIGELFF. The CDR3, as DNA: TGTGCCAGCAGCTCCCTTAGCGGGGGGGCCATCGGGGAGCTGTTTTTT. V is TRBV11-1 and J is TRBJ2-2; 11 bases are a match to TRBD2. V lost 4 bases and J lost 7; bases outside the gene matches: 8. This CDR3 comprises 16 residues. Germline assignment: CDR1 SGHAT and CDR2 FQDESV (reference sequence).

Many counts were recorded for this clonotype. The gene calls are TRBV9 and TRBJ1-2; TRBD1 might be the D (5 bases). Germline V lookup: CDR1 SGDLS, CDR2 YYNGEE. V lost 4 bases to trimming and J lost 1 base, with 14 bases between them. The CDR3 contains 15 residues. CDR3 loop: CASSPPGTVNYGYTF. The CDR3 bases are TGTGCCAGCAGCCCCCCCGGGACGGTTAACTATGGCTACACCTTC.

The table lists this clonotype with many counts. The J gene is TRBJ2-5, the V gene TRBV11-3, with 10 bases aligning to TRBD2. The CDR3 has 16 amino acids. V dropped 4 bases and J dropped 5; count of bases not matched to a gene: 10. The germline V gene has CDR1 SGHNT and CDR2 YENEEA. CDR3: CASSSRNSGGPETQYF. DNA for the CDR3: TGTGCCAGCAGCTCCCGCAATAGCGGGGGGCCCGAGACCCAGTACTTC.

This clonotype came up a few times. The rearrangement uses TRBV29-1 and TRBJ1-1; maybe TRBD1 (5 bases). Trimming pared 3 bases from V and 0 bases from J, leaving 8 bases between. CDR3 size: 13 residues. From germline, CDR1 is SQVTM and CDR2 ANQGSEA. In nucleotides, the CDR3 is TGCAGCGTTGATGGACATATGAACACTGAAGCTTTCTTT. Its translation: CSVDGHMNTEAFF.

This clonotype was found many times. The CDR3 sequence is CASSSYRESNQPQHF. The CDR3 DNA sequence: TGTGCCAGCAGTTCTTACAGGGAAAGCAATCAGCCCCAGCATTTT. The chain uses TRBV28 and TRBJ1-5, with D perhaps TRBD1 (6 bases). V was cut by 4 bases and J by 1 base, with 11 bases left in between. Germline V CDR1 and CDR2: MDHEN, SYDVKM. This CDR3 is built from 15 residues.

This clonotype occurred many times. The chain couples TRBV20-1 to TRBJ1-5, with 7 bases aligning to TRBD1. Germline CDR1 and CDR2: DFQATT and SNEGSKA (reference sequence). V trimming: 6 bases; J trimming: 2 bases; junction bases outside the gene matches: 7. This CDR3 contains 14 residues. The CDR3 protein is CSAKLGTGNQPQHF. The DNA of the CDR3 is TGCAGTGCCAAACTCGGGACAGGCAATCAGCCCCAGCATTTT.

This clonotype was seen many times. The genes are TRBV12-3 or TRBV12-4 and TRBJ1-2, with 8 bases identical to TRBD1. V trimming: 6 bases; J trimming: 5 bases; junction bases outside the gene matches: 17. This CDR3 region has 17 residues. In DNA form, the CDR3 reads TGTGCCAGCAGGTTAAGGCCGACAGGGGCCGGGGGGTATGGCTACACCTTC. This gives the protein CASRLRPTGAGGYGYTF.

This clonotype was found many times. J is TRBJ1-2 and V is TRBV12-3 or TRBV12-4; D may be TRBD1 (5 bases). The CDR3 is 13 amino acids. Deletions cut 2 bases from V and 6 bases from J, with 10 bases between. CDR3 in amino acids: CASSLSRADGYTF. CDR3 in DNA: TGTGCCAGCAGTTTATCCAGGGCGGATGGCTACACCTTC.

This clonotype was counted ten times or more. The chain has TRBV9 and TRBJ1-2; D is uncertain. CDR3 length equals 15 residues. CDR1 and CDR2 (germline): SGDLS, YYNGEE. The V end lost 1 base, the J end lost 8 bases, and 18 bases lay between the germline ends. CDR3 residues: CASSVYPANLIGYTF. DNA of the CDR3: TGTGCCAGCAGCGTATATCCAGCCAACCTGATAGGCTACACCTTC.

This clonotype was detected many times. The genes are TRBV2 and TRBJ2-2, with 11 bases that match TRBD1. The V segment lost 5 bases and the J segment 6 bases; nucleotides outside the gene matches: 5. The CDR3 contains 15 residues. Looked up from germline, CDR1 is SNHLY and CDR2 is FYNNEI. For the CDR3, the DNA is TGTGCCAGCAGTCCGGACAGGGGGCGGGCCGGGGAGCTGTTTTTT. Translating gives CASSPDRGRAGELFF.

This chain joins TRBV20-1 and TRBJ2-5; D may be TRBD1 (6 bases). The CDR3 has 14 residues. V lost 3 bases and J 2 bases, leaving 13 bases between the germline ends. Germline V gives CDR1 DFQATT, CDR2 SNEGSKA (reference sequence). CDR3 protein: CSARRSRGQETQYF. The CDR3 region has the DNA TGCAGTGCTAGGAGGAGCAGGGGTCAAGAGACCCAGTACTTC.

This clonotype was observed many times. This chain uses TRBV19 with TRBJ2-7, with D perhaps TRBD1 (6 bases). The germline V and J ends were trimmed by 10 bases and 4 bases, with 11 bases remaining between them. CDR1 is LNHDA, CDR2 SQIVND, per germline (reference sequence). The CDR3 runs to 11 residues. CDR3 bases: TGTGCCACAGGGGAACGTTACGAGCAGTACTTC. Translating it yields CATGERYEQYF.